A single sample gave rise to the 31 T cell receptor beta chains below, sequenced in a study of identical twins. One entry per CDR3 protein results from TCRdb running MiXCR on the 5' RACE reads. In the table there are a few hundred thousand distinct CDR3 sequences, roughly 12% of which are singletons. The same sample was also studied in work on yellow fever vaccine responses in identical twins.

The specimen sequenced was memory (CD45RO+) T cells sorted from blood. The source of these receptors is a woman aged 18-29 years in good health.

This clonotype was detected many times. This chain uses TRBV4-3 with TRBJ2-7; the match to TRBD1 covers 12 bases. Per germline, CDR1 LGHNA and CDR2 YSLEER. Germline trimming cut 1 base from V and 5 bases from J; bases unmatched to any gene: 6. This CDR3 has 16 residues. The CDR3 loop is CASSQVTGTGGHEQYF. The CDR3, as DNA: TGCGCCAGCAGCCAAGTCACCGGGACAGGGGGCCACGAGCAGTACTTC.

This clonotype occurred a few times. V usage is TRBV5-5 and J usage is TRBJ1-5; D is unresolved. Per the germline V gene, CDR1 is SGHKS and CDR2 is YYEKEE (reference sequence). V lost 0 bases and J lost 6, with 10 bases in between. The CDR3 is 14 amino acids. The CDR3 DNA reads as TGTGCCAGCAGCTTGGAACCCCTGGGTCAGCCCCAGCATTTT. Translating gives CASSLEPLGQPQHF.

The V gene is TRBV7-9, the J gene TRBJ2-5; unclear D gene. Germline-derived CDR1 and CDR2 are SEHNR and FQNEAQ (reference sequence). V lost 1 base to trimming and J lost 3 bases, with 6 bases between them. The CDR3 is 13 amino acids. The CDR3 sequence: CASSLVGKETQYF. CDR3 nucleotide sequence: TGTGCCAGCAGCTTAGTGGGGAAAGAGACCCAGTACTTC.

The rearrangement links TRBV4-1 to TRBJ1-2; TRBD1 might be the D (6 bases). Trimming removed 0 bases at V and 7 bases at J, with 9 bases between. Per germline, CDR1 MGHRA and CDR2 YSYEKL. The CDR3 is 13 amino acids. CDR3 DNA: TGCGCCAGCAGCCAAGAGGACAGCCGTGGCTACACCTTC. It encodes CASSQEDSRGYTF.

A few counts support this clonotype. V usage is TRBV5-5 and J usage is TRBJ2-5; D is unresolved. V was clipped by 6 bases and J by 5 bases, with 14 bases between them. Germline-derived CDR1 and CDR2 are SGHKS and YYEKEE (reference sequence). This CDR3 has 13 residues. This CDR3 is CASIIGPHETQYF. In DNA form, the CDR3 reads TGTGCCAGCATCATAGGGCCCCATGAGACCCAGTACTTC. The whole variable domain, remainder taken from reference TRBV5-5 and TRBJ2-5, is DAGVTQSPTHLIKTRGQQVTLRCSPISGHKSVSWYQQVLGQGPQFIFQYYEKEERGRGNFPDRFSARQFPNYSSELNVNALLLGDSALYLCASIIGPHETQYFGPGTRLLVL.

This clonotype was detected ten times or more. The chain is built from TRBV6-4 and TRBJ1-5; a possible D gene is TRBD1 (5 bases). The germline V and J ends were trimmed by 5 bases and 3 bases, with 11 bases remaining between them. The germline gives CDR1 MRHNA, CDR2 SNTAGT. This CDR3 is built from 14 residues. CDR3 region: CASSPRGDNQPQHF. The CDR3 DNA sequence: TGTGCCAGCAGTCCCCGAGGGGACAATCAGCCCCAGCATTTT.

This clonotype was observed at least ten times. The V and J genes are TRBV12-3 or TRBV12-4 and TRBJ2-3; D call uncertain. V lost 6 bases and J lost 12, with 16 bases in between. The CDR3 spans 12 residues. CDR3 nucleotides: TGTGCCAGCAGACAGCAAGAGCTCCCACAGTATTTT. Encoded protein: CASRQQELPQYF.

This chain links TRBV7-9 with TRBJ2-3, with no clear D. Trimming shortened V by 4 bases and J by 0 bases, and 11 bases separated the two germline ends. The germline V gene has CDR1 SEHNR and CDR2 FQNEAQ (reference sequence). The CDR3 loop spans 15 amino acids. The CDR3 loop is CASSYQGSSTDTQYF. The CDR3 nucleotides read TGTGCCAGCAGCTATCAAGGCTCTAGCACAGATACGCAGTATTTT.

This clonotype has only a few counts. The V and J genes are TRBV18 and TRBJ2-7; the D is unclear. Germline CDR1 is KGHSH and CDR2 is LQKENI. V was cut by 1 base and J by 0 bases, with 4 bases left in between. The CDR3 length is 13 residues. CDR3 nucleotides: TGTGCCAGCTCACCACTCAGCTCCTACGAGCAGTACTTC. Translating gives CASSPLSSYEQYF.

The DNA of the CDR3 is TGTGCCAGCAGCCAGGGTGCAATTCTTCGCTACGAGCAGTACTTC. Its translation: CASSQGAILRYEQYF. The chain joins TRBV3-1 to TRBJ2-7, with unresolved D. In germline, CDR1 is LGHDT, CDR2 YNNKEL (reference sequence). The ends were cut back, 3 bases at V and 3 bases at J, with 15 bases in the middle. CDR3 length: 15 amino acids.

This clonotype was recorded only once. J is TRBJ2-5 and V is TRBV7-9; possibly TRBD2 for D (7 bases). This CDR3 has 16 amino acids. Germline assignment: CDR1 SEHNR and CDR2 FQNEAQ (reference sequence). Trimming stripped 4 bases from V and 2 bases from J, with 17 bases between. CDR3 residues: CASSYLGGGAQETQYF. The CDR3 coding sequence is TGTGCCAGCAGCTACCTGGGTGGGGGGGCTCAAGAGACCCAGTACTTC.

This sequence joins TRBV5-6 and TRBJ2-7; tentatively, D is TRBD1 (6 bases). CDR1 SGHDT and CDR2 YYEEEE come from the germline V gene. V was pared by 0 bases and J by 2 bases, with 15 bases between. This CDR3 region has 16 residues. CDR3 coding DNA: TGTGCCAGCAGCTTGGGATATGGGGGCAACGCCTACGAGCAGTACTTC. This sequence encodes CASSLGYGGNAYEQYF.

This clonotype was observed once. This sequence joins TRBV5-1 and TRBJ2-5, with 10 bases matching TRBD2. Trimming took 3 bases from V and 1 from J; bases not matched to a gene: 6. Germline CDR1 reads SGHRS; CDR2 reads YFSETQ. The CDR3 spans 16 residues. Here the CDR3 DNA reads TGCGCCAGCAGCTGGACAACTAGCGGGGCCCAAGAGACCCAGTACTTC. As protein: CASSWTTSGAQETQYF.

This clonotype was counted a few times. The chain uses TRBV29-1 and TRBJ2-3, with 7 bases that match TRBD1. The CDR3 loop spans 16 amino acids. CDR1 and CDR2 from the germline V gene are SQVTM and ANQGSEA. The V segment lost 3 bases and the J segment 3 bases; nucleotides outside the gene matches: 12. CDR3 in amino acids: CSVEGLPGGRTDTQYF. CDR3 bases: TGCAGCGTTGAGGGTTTGCCAGGGGGAAGAACAGATACGCAGTATTTT.

This chain uses TRBV19 with TRBJ2-6; tentatively, D is TRBD1 or TRBD2 (8 bases each). CDR3 length: 18 amino acids. From germline, CDR1 is LNHDA and CDR2 SQIVND (reference sequence). The CDR3 sequence: CASTGGGTGFSGANVLTF. CDR3 DNA: TGTGCATCAACCGGGGGGGGGACAGGTTTCTCTGGGGCCAACGTCCTGACTTTC.

Only a few counts were recorded for this clonotype. The genes are TRBV10-3 and TRBJ2-3; the D gene is possibly TRBD2 (5 bases). The CDR3 loop spans 14 amino acids. CDR1 and CDR2 from the germline V gene are ENHRY and SYGVKD. V lost 4 bases to trimming and J lost 3 bases, with 11 bases between them. For the CDR3, the DNA is TGTGCCATCAGTGTTCTGGGCGGGACAGATACGCAGTATTTT. Protein sequence: CAISVLGGTDTQYF.

The sample holds a few counts of this clonotype. J is TRBJ2-3 and V is TRBV28; 13 bases match TRBD2. This CDR3 spans 19 amino acids. CDR1 and CDR2 from the germline V gene are MDHEN and SYDVKM. Unmatched junction bases numbered 12, after V lost 5 bases and J lost 1 base. The CDR3, as DNA: TGTGCCAGCAGTCCATGGGGGACTAGCGGGGCCTACCGCACAGATACGCAGTATTTT. Translating it yields CASSPWGTSGAYRTDTQYF.

There are many counts of this clonotype. The chain links TRBV5-1 to TRBJ1-4; D remains unclear. Germline values: CDR1 SGHRS, CDR2 YFSETQ. This CDR3 is built from 14 residues. Trimming pared 5 bases from V and 14 bases from J, leaving 22 bases between. CDR3 nucleotides: TGCGCCAGCAGTTCCAGAGCGGGTGAAGCCCTCCTGTTTTTT. Translating gives CASSSRAGEALLFF. Looking up the rest from reference TRBV5-1 and TRBJ1-4 gives the full variable domain: KAGVTQTPRYLIKTRGQQVTLSCSPISGHRSVSWYQQTPGQGLQFLFEYFSETQRNKGNFPGRFSGRQFSNSRSEMNVSTLELGDSALYLCASSSRAGEALLFFGSGTQLSVL.

This clonotype was detected many times. The V gene is TRBV4-3, the J gene TRBJ2-7; D is uncertain. Trimming left V 2 bases short and J 2 bases short, with 13 bases between. CDR3 size: 15 residues. Germline V CDR1 and CDR2: LGHNA, YSLEER. The CDR3 nucleotides are TGCGCCAGCAGCCAAAGGTTTGGTCTCCCCTACGAGCAGTACTTC. Translated, it gives CASSQRFGLPYEQYF.

In regard to this clonotype: A much larger clone is a single base away; this may be a read error. CDR3 protein: CSASGDPARGQFF. Here the CDR3 DNA reads TGCAGTGCTTCAGGGGACCCCGCCCGGGGGCAGTTCTTC. The rearrangement joins TRBV20-1 to TRBJ2-1, with TRBD1 as a possible D gene (6 bases). Germline-derived CDR1 and CDR2 are DFQATT and SNEGSKA (reference sequence). CDR3 size: 13 residues. V lost 5 bases, J lost 12 bases, and 20 bases lay in between.

This clonotype has a handful of counts. This chain links TRBV20-1 with TRBJ2-1, with 11 bases matching TRBD2. Germline loops: CDR1 DFQATT, CDR2 SNEGSKA (reference sequence). The CDR3 runs 16 residues. J was trimmed by 4 bases and V by 7 bases; bases with no gene match: 12. The CDR3 DNA follows: TGCAGTGTTCACCCACCTAGCGGGGGGTATTACAATGAGCAGTTCTTC. Protein: CSVHPPSGGYYNEQFF.

The rearrangement uses TRBV27 and TRBJ2-1, with 12 bases fitting TRBD2. Germline V gene sequence: CDR1 MNHEY, CDR2 SMNVEV (reference sequence). The CDR3 contains 16 residues. V lost 5 bases to trimming and J lost 2 bases; unmatched junction nucleotides: 4. The CDR3 DNA sequence: TGTGCCAGCAGTGATCGACTAGCGGGAGCCTACAATGAGCAGTTCTTC. Its translation: CASSDRLAGAYNEQFF.

This clonotype has only a few counts. The V call is TRBV11-2, the J call TRBJ2-7; TRBD1 agrees at 7 bases. Germline V gene lookup returns CDR1 SGHAT and CDR2 FQNNGV. The CDR3 contains 15 residues. Germline trimming cut 6 bases from V and 4 bases from J; bases unmatched to any gene: 12. The CDR3 spells CASRREQGLNYEQYF. As DNA, the CDR3 is TGTGCCAGCAGGCGTGAACAGGGGCTTAATTACGAGCAGTACTTC.

The V and J genes are TRBV7-2 and TRBJ2-1; a weak D match, TRBD2 (6 bases). Germline V gene lookup returns CDR1 SGHTA and CDR2 FQGNSA. The CDR3 spans 15 residues. V lost 2 bases and J 6 bases, leaving 14 bases between the germline ends. The CDR3 nucleotides are TGTGCCAGCAGCTTAATATCTAGCGAGGGCAATGAGCAGTTCTTC. The encoded protein is CASSLISSEGNEQFF. The full variable domain, with the rest looked up from reference TRBV7-2 and TRBJ2-1, is GAGVSQSPSNKVTEKGKDVELRCDPISGHTALYWYRQSLGQGLEFLIYFQGNSAPDKSGLPSDRFSAERTGGSVSTLTIQRTQQEDSAVYLCASSLISSEGNEQFFGPGTRLTVL.

This CDR3 is CASSFGLSYEQYF. CDR3 sequence (DNA): TGCGCCAGCAGCTTCGGTCTCTCCTACGAGCAGTACTTC. The chain joins TRBV5-1 to TRBJ2-7; D remains ambiguous. Germline V gene data show CDR1 as SGHRS and CDR2 as YFSETQ. The CDR3 is made up of 13 amino acids. V gave up 2 bases and J gave up 0 bases, with 6 bases separating them.

The chain combines TRBV6-2 or TRBV6-3 with TRBJ2-7; the match to TRBD2 covers 8 bases. This CDR3 contains 16 residues. V dropped 4 bases and J dropped 6; count of bases not matched to a gene: 14. Germline V gene sequence: CDR1 MNHEY, CDR2 SVGEGT. The CDR3 is CASSSPRSGGESEQYF. The CDR3 DNA reads TGTGCCAGCAGTTCACCCCGATCGGGGGGGGAGTCCGAGCAGTACTTC.

This clonotype occurred a few times. The chain couples TRBV7-8 to TRBJ2-7; 12 positions match TRBD1. Germline V gives CDR1 SGHVS, CDR2 FQNEAQ. CDR3 length: 19 amino acids. Trimming removed 2 bases from V and 0 bases from J; junction bases left unmatched: 11. The CDR3 DNA reads as TGTGCCAGCAGCTTACCCCGGGACAGGGGGCCAGGTAGCTCCTACGAGCAGTACTTC. Translated: CASSLPRDRGPGSSYEQYF.

In its sample, this clonotype was seen many times. The chain is built from TRBV28 and TRBJ2-7; tentative D call: TRBD1 (6 bases). Germline V gene data show CDR1 as MDHEN and CDR2 as SYDVKM. V was cut by 6 bases and J by 4 bases, with 10 bases left in between. This CDR3 is 12 amino acids long. The CDR3 DNA reads as TGTGCCAGCAGCCAGGGGCGGTACGAGCAGTACTTC. Amino acids: CASSQGRYEQYF.

CDR3: CASSLVGGQETQYF. CDR3 sequence (DNA): TGTGCCAGCAGCTTGGTCGGGGGGCAAGAGACCCAGTACTTC. The J gene is TRBJ2-5, the V gene TRBV5-5, with 7 bases fitting TRBD2. V shed 0 bases and J 2 bases; nucleotides not matched to a gene: 1. This CDR3 is built from 14 residues. In germline, CDR1 is SGHKS, CDR2 YYEKEE (reference sequence).

The sample holds a few counts of this clonotype. J is TRBJ2-1 and V is TRBV5-1, with 9 bases that match TRBD1. This CDR3 has 15 amino acids. Germline V gene lookup returns CDR1 SGHRS and CDR2 YFSETQ. J lost 4 bases, V lost 4 bases, and 6 bases had no gene match. The CDR3 DNA is TGCGCCAGCAGCGGGGACAGGGCGCTTTACAATGAGCAGTTCTTC. As protein: CASSGDRALYNEQFF.

The sample holds many counts of this clonotype. This chain connects TRBV27 to TRBJ2-3; D call uncertain. CDR1 is MNHEY, CDR2 SMNVEV, per germline (reference sequence). CDR3 length equals 13 residues. V was shortened by 2 bases and J by 2 bases, with 5 bases between the two germline ends. CDR3 residues: CASSLRSTDTQYF. The CDR3 DNA reads TGTGCCAGCAGTTTAAGGTCCACAGATACGCAGTATTTT.